Following are 30 T cell receptor beta chains from one sample sequenced in a study of blood T cell repertoires in COVID-19. Produced via immunoSEQ multiplex PCR; TCRdb's table is partial and in-frame only. The sample records just under 350,000 clones, about nine tenths being singletons. Sequenced sample: peripheral blood. The receptors stem from a woman aged 45 to 65 with COVID-19, enrolled during active disease.

The J gene is TRBJ1-2, the V gene TRBV5-4; 12 bases line up with TRBD1. The germline V gene encodes CDR1 SGHNT and CDR2 YYREEE (reference sequence). V shed 4 bases and J 0 bases; nucleotides not matched to a gene: 10. The CDR3 is 18 amino acids. The DNA for the CDR3 is TGTGCCAGCAGCCCTTCGGCGGGGACAGGGGGCCCTAACTATGGCTACACCTTC. It codes for CASSPSAGTGGPNYGYTF.

The gene calls are TRBV6-4 and TRBJ2-7; D is unresolved. Germline assignment: CDR1 MRHNA and CDR2 SNTAGT. The V end was cut by 3 bases, the J end by 3 bases, with 9 bases between. This CDR3 has 13 amino acids. As DNA, the CDR3 is TGTGCCAGCAGTGAACCGACTGACTACGAGCAGTACTTC. Its protein product is CASSEPTDYEQYF.

This rearrangement joins TRBV7-9 to TRBJ1-5, with D perhaps TRBD1 (5 bases). CDR1 and CDR2 (germline): SEHNR, FQNEAQ (reference sequence). CDR3 length: 14 amino acids. With 3 bases removed from V and 7 bases from J, the gap between germline ends came to 13 bases. Here the CDR3 reads CASSFAGDGQPQHF. In DNA, the CDR3 is TGTGCCAGCAGCTTTGCGGGGGATGGGCAGCCCCAGCATTTT.

The rearrangement links TRBV6-1 to TRBJ2-4; unclear D gene. Germline CDR1 reads MNHNS; CDR2 reads SASEGT. Trimming removed 3 bases at V and 0 bases at J, with 9 bases between. The CDR3 totals 15 residues. The CDR3, as DNA: TGTGCCAGCAGTGACCGGTCCCTAGCCAAAAACATTCAGTACTTC. The encoded protein is CASSDRSLAKNIQYF.

The rearrangement uses TRBV24-1 and TRBJ2-1; 10 bases are a match to TRBD2. CDR1 is KGHDR, CDR2 SFDVKD, per germline. Trimming cost V 2 bases and J 8 bases; bases outside gene matches: 8. This CDR3 is 16 amino acids long. CDR3 DNA: TGTGCCACCAGTGATTCCCCTAGCGGGAGAAGTTATGAGCAGTTCTTC. Residues: CATSDSPSGRSYEQFF.

The V gene is TRBV18, the J gene TRBJ1-6; D is ambiguous. With 1 base removed from V and 0 bases from J, the gap between germline ends came to 7 bases. The CDR3 spans 16 residues. CDR1 is KGHSH and CDR2 is LQKENI in the germline V gene. CDR3 region: CASSPRRSSYNSPLHF. Written as DNA, the CDR3 is TGTGCCAGCTCACCACGCAGATCCTCCTATAATTCACCCCTCCACTTT.

This chain uses TRBV7-2 with TRBJ2-3; D is perhaps TRBD1 (5 bases). The germline V gene encodes CDR1 SGHTA and CDR2 FQGNSA. This CDR3 has 12 residues. The V end was cut by 2 bases, the J end by 6 bases, with 6 bases between. This chain's CDR3 is CASSLSGDTQYF. The CDR3 DNA sequence: TGTGCCAGCAGCTTATCAGGGGATACGCAGTATTTT.

The V and J genes are TRBV7-2 and TRBJ1-5; D remains ambiguous. The V gene lost 1 base and the J gene lost 4 bases, with 8 bases spanning the gap. The CDR3 runs to 14 residues. Germline loops: CDR1 SGHTA, CDR2 FQGNSA. CDR3 sequence: CASSLGGPNQPQHF. In DNA, the CDR3 is TGTGCCAGCAGCTTAGGAGGGCCAAATCAGCCCCAGCATTTT.

The chain carries TRBV6-4 and TRBJ1-2; perhaps TRBD1 as D (5 bases). In germline, CDR1 is MRHNA, CDR2 SNTAGT. V was pared by 2 bases and J by 3 bases, with 16 bases between. This CDR3 is built from 16 residues. The CDR3 nucleotides are TGTGCCAGCAGTGACGCCCCCGGGGGATATCACTATGGCTACACCTTC. Translated: CASSDAPGGYHYGYTF.

This sequence joins TRBV27 and TRBJ1-2, with TRBD1 identical over 7 bases. Germline V lookup: CDR1 MNHEY, CDR2 SMNVEV (reference sequence). CDR3 length: 14 residues. Losses at the gene ends were 6 bases for V and 4 bases for J; bases not matched to a gene: 8. The CDR3 protein is CASRTIQGSYGYTF. As DNA, the CDR3 is TGTGCCAGCAGGACGATACAGGGGTCCTATGGCTACACCTTC.

The chain carries TRBV6-4 and TRBJ2-3, with 10 positions matching TRBD2. CDR3 size: 16 residues. The V gene's germline CDR1 is MRHNA and CDR2 SNTAGT. After removal of 5 bases from V and 8 bases from J, the junction contained 13 bases not matched to a gene. The CDR3 bases are TGTGCCAGCAGTAATGGGCTAGCGGGAGATCGGGGTACGCAGTATTTT. This gives the protein CASSNGLAGDRGTQYF.

This clone was picked up a small number of times. The chain recombines TRBV11-3 with TRBJ1-1; 7 nucleotides agree with TRBD1. The CDR3 sequence is 17 residues long. Germline V CDR1 and CDR2: SGHNT, YENEEA. V was clipped by 2 bases and J by 0 bases; unmatched bases: 9. For the CDR3, the DNA is TGTGCCAGCAGCTTAAAATTGACAGGGTGGTTGAACACTGAAGCTTTCTTT. It specifies CASSLKLTGWLNTEAFF.

The chain combines TRBV14 with TRBJ2-5; 15 nucleotides align to TRBD2. J gave up 1 base and V 5 bases, and 8 bases lay outside the gene matches. Germline loops: CDR1 SGHDN, CDR2 FVKESK. The CDR3 is 18 amino acids. CDR3 nucleotide sequence: TGTGCCAGCAGCTCACGGACTAGCGGGAGGGCTTCCCAAGAGACCCAGTACTTC. This encodes CASSSRTSGRASQETQYF.

The rearrangement links TRBV29-1 to TRBJ2-7; tentatively, D is TRBD2 (6 bases). Between the trimmed V and J ends, which lost 6 bases and 2 bases, there was a span of 20 bases. This CDR3 has 15 residues. CDR1 is SQVTM and CDR2 is ANQGSEA in the germline V gene. The CDR3 spells CSVRIRDSGAYEQYF. The CDR3 DNA follows: TGCAGCGTCCGCATAAGGGACTCAGGTGCCTACGAGCAGTACTTC.

The chain joins TRBV5-1 to TRBJ2-5; 8 bases line up with TRBD1. Germline values: CDR1 SGHRS, CDR2 YFSETQ. This CDR3 has 14 amino acids. J lost 5 bases, V lost 2 bases, and 5 bases had no gene match. The CDR3 DNA sequence: TGCGCCAGCAGCTTCGACAGGGGTTGGGAGACCCAGTACTTC. Translated: CASSFDRGWETQYF.

The rearrangement links TRBV5-4 to TRBJ2-1; 12 nucleotides align to TRBD2. J lost 7 bases, V lost 2 bases, and 10 bases had no gene match. This CDR3 region has 17 residues. Germline CDR1 reads SGHNT; CDR2 reads YYREEE (reference sequence). CDR3 DNA: TGTGCCAGCAGCTTAACACGACTAGCGGGAGAGGTGAATGAGCAGTTCTTC. The encoded protein is CASSLTRLAGEVNEQFF.

V is TRBV11-3 and J is TRBJ2-2, with 7 bases lining up with TRBD2. This CDR3 is built from 15 residues. Germline V gene lookup returns CDR1 SGHNT and CDR2 YENEEA. V lost 2 bases to trimming and J lost 5 bases; unmatched junction nucleotides: 5. The CDR3 DNA reads TGTGCCAGCAGCTTAAAGCGGGGTGGGACCGGGGAGCTGTTTTTT. Amino acids: CASSLKRGGTGELFF.

The genes are TRBV5-5 and TRBJ2-7; D perhaps matches TRBD2 (5 bases). V was trimmed by 0 bases and J by 9 bases, leaving 10 bases between them. There are 12 residues in the CDR3. Germline CDR1 SGHKS, CDR2 YYEKEE (reference sequence). The DNA of the CDR3 is TGTGCCAGCAGCTTGGACGTAGGAGGGCAGTACTTC. It codes for CASSLDVGGQYF.

The rearrangement joins TRBV6-5 to TRBJ1-3; 9 nucleotides align to TRBD1. The CDR3 length is 15 residues. Per the germline V gene, CDR1 is MNHEY and CDR2 is SVGAGI. Losses at the gene ends were 6 bases for V and 6 bases for J; bases not matched to a gene: 9. CDR3 nucleotides: TGTGCCAGCAGAATCGACAGGGGGATAGAAAACACCATATATTTT. The encoded protein is CASRIDRGIENTIYF.

V usage is TRBV7-9 and J usage is TRBJ2-7; D is undetermined. In germline, CDR1 is SEHNR, CDR2 FQNEAQ (reference sequence). The CDR3 covers 12 residues. V was pared by 5 bases and J by 0 bases, with 5 bases between. CDR3 in amino acids: CASSRSSYEQYF. In DNA form, the CDR3 reads TGTGCCAGCAGCCGTAGCTCCTACGAGCAGTACTTC.

CDR3 loop: CASSFASGSYEQYF. The CDR3 DNA follows: TGTGCCAGCAGCTTCGCTAGCGGGAGCTACGAGCAGTACTTC. The chain carries TRBV5-6 and TRBJ2-7; 10 nucleotides line up with TRBD2. Germline CDR1 and CDR2: SGHDT and YYEEEE. This CDR3 has 14 residues. The trim removed 2 bases at V and 3 bases at J, leaving 2 bases unmatched. Variable domain in full (rest from reference TRBV5-6 and TRBJ2-7): DAGVTQSPTHLIKTRGQQVTLRCSPKSGHDTVSWYQQALGQGPQFIFQYYEEEERQRGNFPDRFSGHQFPNYSSELNVNALLLGDSALYLCASSFASGSYEQYFGPGTRLTVT.

The V gene is TRBV5-1, the J gene TRBJ2-3; D is uncertain. CDR3 length: 14 residues. Germline V lookup: CDR1 SGHRS, CDR2 YFSETQ. V was trimmed by 5 bases and J by 2 bases, leaving 12 bases between them. The CDR3 region is CASSLSPATDTQYF. CDR3 bases: TGCGCCAGCAGTCTTAGTCCTGCCACAGATACGCAGTATTTT.

This chain links TRBV19 with TRBJ2-1; 7 bases agree with TRBD2. CDR1 is LNHDA and CDR2 is SQIVND in the germline V gene (reference sequence). Trimming took 1 base from V and 7 from J; bases not matched to a gene: 7. CDR3 length: 15 residues. This CDR3 reads CASSIGGRAGNEQFF. The DNA for the CDR3 is TGTGCCAGTAGTATAGGAGGGAGGGCGGGTAATGAGCAGTTCTTC. The variable domain in full, completed from reference TRBV19 and TRBJ2-1, reads DGGITQSPKYLFRKEGQNVTLSCEQNLNHDAMYWYRQDPGQGLRLIYYSQIVNDFQKGDIAEGYSVSREKKESFPLTVTSAQKNPTAFYLCASSIGGRAGNEQFFGPGTRLTVL.

J is TRBJ2-5 and V is TRBV2, with a weak D call TRBD2 (6 bases). CDR3 length equals 13 residues. CDR1 is SNHLY, CDR2 FYNNEI, per germline. V was cut by 7 bases and J by 2 bases, with 11 bases left in between. CDR3 DNA: TGTGCCAGCATGGAGGGTGTGCAAGAGACCCAGTACTTC. Translated, it gives CASMEGVQETQYF.

This clone was seen a single time. This chain uses TRBV7-6 with TRBJ1-1; 9 bases match TRBD1. The CDR3 loop spans 17 amino acids. Germline-derived CDR1 and CDR2 are SGHVS and FNYEAQ. The V segment lost 1 base and the J segment 7 bases; nucleotides outside the gene matches: 13. CDR3 in DNA: TGTGCCAGCAGCTTAGTAGCGGGGGGGACAGGGCAAGGTGAAGCTTTCTTT. Residues: CASSLVAGGTGQGEAFF.

The chain joins TRBV19 to TRBJ2-3, with no clear D. CDR3 length equals 12 residues. In germline, CDR1 is LNHDA, CDR2 SQIVND (reference sequence). The ends were cut back, 5 bases at V and 3 bases at J, with 6 bases in the middle. The CDR3 loop reads CASSVSTDTQYF. As DNA, the CDR3 is TGTGCCAGTAGTGTCTCGACAGATACGCAGTATTTT. The whole variable domain, remainder taken from reference TRBV19 and TRBJ2-3, is DGGITQSPKYLFRKEGQNVTLSCEQNLNHDAMYWYRQDPGQGLRLIYYSQIVNDFQKGDIAEGYSVSREKKESFPLTVTSAQKNPTAFYLCASSVSTDTQYFGPGTRLTVL.

The chain carries TRBV27 and TRBJ1-1, with unresolved D. This CDR3 has 14 amino acids. V lost 3 bases to trimming and J lost 1 base, with 9 bases between them. Germline CDR1 MNHEY, CDR2 SMNVEV (reference sequence). CDR3 amino acids: CASSFRQGNTEAFF. The CDR3 nucleotides read TGTGCCAGCAGTTTCCGACAAGGGAACACTGAAGCTTTCTTT.

V usage is TRBV19 and J usage is TRBJ2-1; a possible D gene is TRBD2 (5 bases). Trimming shortened V by 2 bases and J by 5 bases, and 13 bases separated the two germline ends. The CDR3 runs to 15 residues. The germline gives CDR1 LNHDA, CDR2 SQIVND (reference sequence). Here the CDR3 reads CASSISGRRHNEQFF. In DNA form, the CDR3 reads TGTGCCAGTAGTATAAGCGGTCGCCGACACAATGAGCAGTTCTTC.

The J gene is TRBJ2-1, the V gene TRBV10-1, with 8 bases fitting TRBD2. V lost 6 bases and J lost 10; bases outside the gene matches: 8. The CDR3 runs to 13 residues. CDR1 and CDR2 from the germline V gene are WNHNN and SYGVQD (reference sequence). CDR3 nucleotide sequence: TGCGCCAGCAGCACCCTAACTAGCGGCGAGCAGTTCTTC. As protein: CASSTLTSGEQFF.

This chain links TRBV5-1 with TRBJ2-5; possible D gene TRBD2, 6 bases. The V end was cut by 0 bases, the J end by 3 bases, with 12 bases between. This CDR3 is built from 15 residues. Germline CDR1 is SGHRS and CDR2 is YFSETQ. The CDR3 region is CASSLVSSGEETQYF. The CDR3 DNA follows: TGCGCCAGCAGCTTGGTTTCGTCGGGGGAAGAGACCCAGTACTTC.